These 12 T cell receptor beta chains came from one sample sequenced in a study of blood T cell repertoires in COVID-19. Repertoires were generated with immunoSEQ multiplex PCR, while TCRdb's copy carries only in-frame clones and drops some. This sample has 350,000 or so clones, with roughly 90% found just once. The sample was PBMCs or T cells enriched from blood (not recorded which). The receptors derive from a woman aged 25 to 45 who had been exposed to COVID-19.

V is TRBV15 and J is TRBJ1-2; D is perhaps TRBD1 (5 bases). The CDR3 has 14 residues. The germline V gene encodes CDR1 LNHNV and CDR2 YYDKDF (reference sequence). With 0 bases removed from V and 5 bases from J, the gap between germline ends came to 10 bases. The CDR3 region has the DNA TGTGCCACCAGCAGAGAGCAGGGAAGGTATGGCTACACCTTC. Amino acid sequence: CATSREQGRYGYTF.

The chain uses TRBV24-1 and TRBJ2-1, with 7 nucleotides matching TRBD1. After removal of 4 bases from V and 0 bases from J, the junction contained 8 bases not matched to a gene. Germline V lookup: CDR1 KGHDR, CDR2 SFDVKD. CDR3 length equals 17 residues. The CDR3 coding sequence is TGTGCCACCAGTGACGCAGGACAGGCTAGCTCCTACAATGAGCAGTTCTTC. This gives the protein CATSDAGQASSYNEQFF.

The rearrangement joins TRBV27 to TRBJ1-5; a weak D match, TRBD1 (5 bases). Germline loops: CDR1 MNHEY, CDR2 SMNVEV (reference sequence). This CDR3 region has 18 residues. V was trimmed by 0 bases and J by 0 bases, leaving 15 bases between them. This CDR3 reads CASSLSKTATNSNQPQHF. For the CDR3, the DNA is TGTGCCAGCAGTTTATCAAAGACAGCCACTAATAGCAATCAGCCCCAGCATTTT.

CDR3 sequence: CASSVGPRSNSPLHF. CDR3 in DNA: TGTGCCAGCAGCGTAGGTCCGAGAAGTAATTCACCCCTCCACTTT. The chain carries TRBV9 and TRBJ1-6, with no clear D. V lost 0 bases and J 6 bases, leaving 10 bases between the germline ends. This CDR3 has 15 residues. Germline V gene data show CDR1 as SGDLS and CDR2 as YYNGEE.

The genes are TRBV5-1 and TRBJ2-2; 7 nucleotides agree with TRBD1. The germline V gene has CDR1 SGHRS and CDR2 YFSETQ. V trimming: 4 bases; J trimming: 1 base; junction bases outside the gene matches: 4. The CDR3 has 15 amino acids. The CDR3 region is CASSPGTVNTGELFF. The DNA for the CDR3 is TGCGCCAGCAGCCCGGGGACAGTGAACACCGGGGAGCTGTTTTTT.

This sequence joins TRBV7-9 and TRBJ2-1; TRBD2 matches at 10 bases. After removal of 0 bases from V and 8 bases from J, the junction contained 10 bases not matched to a gene. The CDR3 has 17 residues. The germline CDR1 and CDR2 sequences are SEHNR and FQNEAQ (reference sequence). The CDR3 DNA reads TGTGCCAGCAGCTTAGCGCTTGCTAGCGGGAGTGGCTATGAGCAGTTCTTC. Translation: CASSLALASGSGYEQFF.

V gene TRBV11-1 combines with J gene TRBJ2-1, with 7 nucleotides matching TRBD2. CDR3 length: 16 residues. Germline V lookup: CDR1 SGHAT, CDR2 FQDESV (reference sequence). The V gene end was trimmed by 3 bases and the J gene end by 1 base; junction bases not matched to a gene: 6. CDR3 loop: CASSLRGSYSYNEQFF. The CDR3 region has the DNA TGTGCCAGCAGCTTGCGGGGGTCCTATTCCTACAATGAGCAGTTCTTC.

The chain links TRBV5-4 to TRBJ1-3; D is unclear. V was clipped by 6 bases and J by 0 bases, with 10 bases between them. CDR3 length equals 14 residues. Germline V gene sequence: CDR1 SGHNT, CDR2 YYREEE (reference sequence). The CDR3 region has the DNA TGTGCCAGCAATGGCCCAAGCTCTGGAAACACCATATATTTT. Residues: CASNGPSSGNTIYF.

The V and J genes are TRBV18 and TRBJ2-7, with 8 bases identical to TRBD1. J lost 6 bases, V lost 8 bases, and 12 bases had no gene match. CDR1 KGHSH and CDR2 LQKENI come from the germline V gene. CDR3 length: 14 amino acids. The CDR3 spells CASDSLQGDGEQYF. The CDR3 nucleotides are TGTGCCAGCGACTCCCTACAGGGGGACGGCGAGCAGTACTTC.

This chain connects TRBV28 to TRBJ1-3; 8 positions agree with TRBD1. Trimming took 11 bases from V and 0 from J; bases not matched to a gene: 6. Germline loops: CDR1 MDHEN, CDR2 SYDVKM. The CDR3 is made up of 14 amino acids. The DNA of the CDR3 is TGTGCCTGTGAGACAGGGGCCTCTGGAAACACCATATATTTT. Its protein product is CACETGASGNTIYF.

The V gene is TRBV7-9, the J gene TRBJ1-5, with D possibly TRBD1 on 5 matching bases. The CDR3 consists of 13 residues. V lost 5 bases, J lost 7 bases, and 12 bases lay in between. Germline CDR1 reads SEHNR; CDR2 reads FQNEAQ (reference sequence). The CDR3 DNA is TGTGCCAGCAGCCCCGGGACTTCGCAGCCCCAGCATTTT. Translating gives CASSPGTSQPQHF.

The chain recombines TRBV3-1 (or the pseudogene TRBV3-2) with TRBJ1-3; no reliable D call. Germline CDR1 is LGHDT and CDR2 is YNNKEL (reference sequence). This CDR3 is built from 16 residues. V lost 1 base and J 2 bases, leaving 12 bases between the germline ends. The CDR3 here is CASSQGPGKTGNTIYF. For the CDR3, the DNA is TGTGCCAGCAGCCAAGGCCCAGGAAAGACTGGAAACACCATATATTTT.